This TCR beta chain is from a study of cytomegalovirus exposure and HLA in healthy donors. Whole-study context: Earlier sequencing of about 200 million T cells yielded roughly 120 million unique TCR beta sequences. Of around 400 genotyped donors, 81% grouped in the Caucasian-associated ancestry cluster.

Points on this clone: Its antigen is not identified.

Germline assignment: CDR1 MNHEY and CDR2 SVGAGI. The CDR3 is made up of 14 amino acids. V gave up 6 bases and J gave up 8 bases, with 19 bases separating them. PCR used 60 Vbeta primers and 13 Jbeta primers. The repertoire was sequenced with immunoSEQ multiplex PCR; TCRdb's copy has only in-frame clones and lacks some. The data contain some 100,000 clones, under 85% of them seen just once; the ten biggest clones take up about 8.4%. Broader study findings: For most subjects, TCR beta sequences were reported to predict HLA-A and HLA-B alleles with accuracy.

The rearrangement joins TRBV6-5 to TRBJ1-2; no clear D gene. The sequence was obtained from a man between 35 and 55 years old in good health and CMV-seronegative. Source material: PBMCs. In DNA form, the CDR3 reads TGTGCCAGCAGCCGAACCTCGACTGCGGGGGGCTACACCTTC. It codes for CASSRTSTAGGYTF.